The source of this TCR beta chain is a study of response to subunit inactivated influenza vaccine. Study-level results: That few new T cells are recruited by each seasonal influenza vaccination was the authors' suggestion.

TCRdb re-analysed the RT-PCR reads in MiXCR, keeping a single row per CDR3 protein. The sample has more than 400,000 distinct CDR3 sequences; approximately 6.9% are singletons. Trimming cost V 6 bases and J 3 bases; bases outside gene matches: 8. CDR1 is DFQATT, CDR2 SNEGSKA, per germline (reference sequence). This CDR3 spans 13 amino acids. This clonotype turned up a few times. What it binds is not known. Specimen: PBMCs from blood, collected less than 30 months after vaccination. V is TRBV20-1 and J is TRBJ2-7; 7 bases map to TRBD1. This receptor was obtained from a man in his fifties or sixties who received an inactivated influenza vaccine. CDR3: CSAIKTGSYEQYF. The CDR3 region has the DNA TGCAGTGCCATTAAGACAGGGAGCTACGAGCAGTACTTC.